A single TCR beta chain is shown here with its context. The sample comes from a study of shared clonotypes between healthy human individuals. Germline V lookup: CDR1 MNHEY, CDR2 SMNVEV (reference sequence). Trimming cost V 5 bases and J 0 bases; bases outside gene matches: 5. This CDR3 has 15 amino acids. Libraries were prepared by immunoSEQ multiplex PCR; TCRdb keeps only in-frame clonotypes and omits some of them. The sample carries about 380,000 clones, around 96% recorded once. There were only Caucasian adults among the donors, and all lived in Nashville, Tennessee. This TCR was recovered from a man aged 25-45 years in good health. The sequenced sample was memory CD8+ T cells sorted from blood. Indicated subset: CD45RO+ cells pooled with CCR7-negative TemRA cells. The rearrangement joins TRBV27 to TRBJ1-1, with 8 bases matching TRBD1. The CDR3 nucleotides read TGTGCCAGCAGTACGAGGACAGGGTTGAACACTGAAGCTTTCTTT. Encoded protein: CASSTRTGLNTEAFF.